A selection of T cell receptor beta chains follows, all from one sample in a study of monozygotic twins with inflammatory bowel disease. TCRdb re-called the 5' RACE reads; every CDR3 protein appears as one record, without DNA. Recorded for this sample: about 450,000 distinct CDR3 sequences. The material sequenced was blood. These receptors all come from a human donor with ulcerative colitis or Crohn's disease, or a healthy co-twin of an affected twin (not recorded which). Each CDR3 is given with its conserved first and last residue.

CDR3aa: CASLRPYYNEQFF
len: 13
j_gene: TRBJ2-1
v_gene: TRBV25-1

CDR3aa: CASSRGEGTEAFF
len: 13
j_gene: TRBJ1-1
v_gene: TRBV5-4

CDR3aa: CASRRQGSGETQYF
len: 14
j_gene: TRBJ2-5
v_gene: TRBV19

CDR3aa: CASKDQGYGYTF
len: 12
j_gene: TRBJ1-2
v_gene: TRBV5-4

CDR3aa: CAIRDTDRSQETQYF
len: 15
j_gene: TRBJ2-5
v_gene: TRBV10-3

CDR3aa: CASSFKGDSYNEQFF
len: 15
j_gene: TRBJ2-1
v_gene: TRBV7-8

CDR3aa: CASSQWTGQETQYF
len: 14
j_gene: TRBJ2-5
v_gene: TRBV4-1

CDR3aa: CASSPLGVRQFF
len: 12
j_gene: TRBJ2-1
v_gene: TRBV6-5

CDR3aa: CSVEQGNGYTF
len: 11
j_gene: TRBJ1-2
v_gene: TRBV29-1

CDR3aa: CASSQDTPSGGTDTQYF
len: 17
j_gene: TRBJ2-3
v_gene: TRBV4-2

CDR3aa: CSVEEGNTVAFF
len: 12
j_gene: TRBJ1-1
v_gene: TRBV29-1

CDR3aa: CASSSILTQDTEAFF
len: 15
j_gene: TRBJ1-1
v_gene: TRBV27

CDR3aa: CASKTGGNEQFF
len: 12
j_gene: TRBJ2-1
v_gene: TRBV27

CDR3aa: CASCAQPGVIDEQFF
len: 15
j_gene: TRBJ2-1
v_gene: TRBV6-1

CDR3aa: CASSVVGSGIQNEQFF
len: 16
j_gene: TRBJ2-1
v_gene: TRBV9

CDR3aa: CATGDTGTSGSKEQFF
len: 16
j_gene: TRBJ2-1
v_gene: TRBV6-2/TRBV6-3

CDR3aa: CASSFDGVPYNEQFF
len: 15
j_gene: TRBJ2-1
v_gene: TRBV13

CDR3aa: CASSPGQGAHNEQFF
len: 15
j_gene: TRBJ2-1
v_gene: TRBV11-2

CDR3aa: CASRTGYVQFF
len: 11
j_gene: TRBJ2-1
v_gene: TRBV12-3/TRBV12-4

CDR3aa: CASSRQGAQTEAFF
len: 14
j_gene: TRBJ1-1
v_gene: TRBV2

CDR3aa: CSARDGPGELFF
len: 12
j_gene: TRBJ2-2
v_gene: TRBV20-1

CDR3aa: CASRAGTSRDTQYF
len: 14
j_gene: TRBJ2-3
v_gene: TRBV27

CDR3aa: CATSRRLDGEQFF
len: 13
j_gene: TRBJ2-1
v_gene: TRBV15

CDR3aa: CASSMTSGAPYEQYF
len: 15
j_gene: TRBJ2-7
v_gene: TRBV7-9

CDR3aa: CASSLGAPGGNTQYF
len: 15
j_gene: TRBJ2-3
v_gene: TRBV5-1

CDR3aa: CAPTGVGPGANVLTF
len: 15
j_gene: TRBJ2-6
v_gene: TRBV19

CDR3aa: CSAPGLAGYNEQFF
len: 14
j_gene: TRBJ2-1
v_gene: TRBV20-1

CDR3aa: CASSGQTRMGPYEQYF
len: 16
j_gene: TRBJ2-7
v_gene: TRBV12-3/TRBV12-4

CDR3aa: CASSLGETSGVYEQYF
len: 16
j_gene: TRBJ2-7
v_gene: TRBV5-4

CDR3aa: CASSQGRTMNTEAFF
len: 15
j_gene: TRBJ1-1
v_gene: TRBV3-1

CDR3aa: CASSQDTGGRTGELFF
len: 16
j_gene: TRBJ2-2
v_gene: TRBV4-1

CDR3aa: CSANVGGFRAEQYF
len: 14
j_gene: TRBJ2-7
v_gene: TRBV29-1

CDR3aa: CASSSGGDSSQKLFF
len: 15
j_gene: TRBJ1-4
v_gene: TRBV7-9

CDR3aa: CASTGDFTDTQYF
len: 13
j_gene: TRBJ2-3
v_gene: TRBV2

CDR3aa: CASSALAGEGNEQFF
len: 15
j_gene: TRBJ2-1
v_gene: TRBV5-1

CDR3aa: CASSAGDRGGSEKLFF
len: 16
j_gene: TRBJ1-4
v_gene: TRBV5-1

CDR3aa: CASSLGGTEYEQYF
len: 14
j_gene: TRBJ2-7
v_gene: TRBV7-9

CDR3aa: CASSPTVRKGGEQFF
len: 15
j_gene: TRBJ2-1
v_gene: TRBV27

CDR3aa: CASSSRRLNEQFF
len: 13
j_gene: TRBJ2-1
v_gene: TRBV12-3/TRBV12-4

CDR3aa: CASGAVISTDTQYF
len: 14
j_gene: TRBJ2-3
v_gene: TRBV7-2

CDR3aa: CATSRDLGGKNIQYF
len: 15
j_gene: TRBJ2-4
v_gene: TRBV15

CDR3aa: CASSNPPPDTQYF
len: 13
j_gene: TRBJ2-3
v_gene: TRBV21-1

CDR3aa: CSAVRGSGGEGNIQYF
len: 16
j_gene: TRBJ2-4
v_gene: TRBV20-1

CDR3aa: CATSRPRTGSFYNEQFF
len: 17
j_gene: TRBJ2-1
v_gene: TRBV15

CDR3aa: CASSLDHMNTEAFF
len: 14
j_gene: TRBJ1-1
v_gene: TRBV28

CDR3aa: CASSLGGTASYNEQFF
len: 16
j_gene: TRBJ2-1
v_gene: TRBV7-2

CDR3aa: CASSSVENYGYTF
len: 13
j_gene: TRBJ1-2
v_gene: TRBV12-3/TRBV12-4

CDR3aa: CASSLTGQQGSPLHF
len: 15
j_gene: TRBJ1-6
v_gene: TRBV5-5

CDR3aa: CSAADPRSNQPQHF
len: 14
j_gene: TRBJ1-5
v_gene: TRBV20-1

CDR3aa: CSASSGSTNEQFF
len: 13
j_gene: TRBJ2-1
v_gene: TRBV20-1

CDR3aa: CSVRGSGGETQYF
len: 13
j_gene: TRBJ2-5
v_gene: TRBV29-1

CDR3aa: CASSLGAGFYTDTQYF
len: 16
j_gene: TRBJ2-3
v_gene: TRBV5-6

CDR3aa: CASSQEGGTNQPQHF
len: 15
j_gene: TRBJ1-5
v_gene: TRBV4-1

CDR3aa: CASSYQAGRTEAFF
len: 14
j_gene: TRBJ1-1
v_gene: TRBV7-9

CDR3aa: CSARDSTGSYEQYF
len: 14
j_gene: TRBJ2-7
v_gene: TRBV20-1

CDR3aa: CSALLGSGELFF
len: 12
j_gene: TRBJ2-2
v_gene: TRBV29-1

CDR3aa: CSARDRLAGSKIDTQYF
len: 17
j_gene: TRBJ2-3
v_gene: TRBV20-1

CDR3aa: CASSHGPRAAEQFF
len: 14
j_gene: TRBJ2-1
v_gene: TRBV14

CDR3aa: CASSIGDRTEAFF
len: 13
j_gene: TRBJ1-1
v_gene: TRBV7-8

CDR3aa: CASSLGVARQETQYF
len: 15
j_gene: TRBJ2-5
v_gene: TRBV5-1